Listed here are 10 T cell receptor beta chains from one sample, sequenced in a study of identical twins. TCRdb redid the calling of the 5' RACE reads with MiXCR, one entry per CDR3 protein. This sample carries nearly 900,000 distinct CDR3 sequences, roughly 12% of them seen once, and the ten largest clones take around 1.6%. This sample was shared with a second study, whose subject was yellow fever vaccine responses in identical twins.

Material for sequencing was PBMCs. These receptors were obtained from a young woman in good health.

This sequence joins TRBV7-8 and TRBJ1-1, with D possibly matching TRBD1 (5 bases). The CDR3 loop spans 16 amino acids. CDR1 is SGHVS, CDR2 FQNEAQ, per germline. V was trimmed by 6 bases and J by 2 bases, leaving 19 bases between them. In DNA, the CDR3 is TGTGCCAGCAGAGCCATGTGGGGGGGTGCTAACACTGAAGCTTTCTTT. Protein sequence: CASRAMWGGANTEAFF.

The genes are TRBV7-3 and TRBJ2-7; 10 bases align to TRBD2. The CDR3 totals 17 residues. V gave up 2 bases and J gave up 0 bases; unmatched junction bases: 7. Germline assignment: CDR1 SGHTA and CDR2 FQGTGA. The CDR3 DNA reads as TGTGCCAGCAGCTTAGGTCCCCTAGCGGGAGCCTCCTACGAGCAGTACTTC. Encoded protein: CASSLGPLAGASYEQYF.

The V call is TRBV5-1, the J call TRBJ2-1, with TRBD2 identical over 10 bases. Per germline, CDR1 SGHRS and CDR2 YFSETQ. CDR3 size: 15 residues. Trimming removed 4 bases from V and 5 bases from J; junction bases left unmatched: 6. Written as DNA, the CDR3 is TGCGCCAGCAGCCCCACTAGCGGGATCCACAATGAGCAGTTCTTC. As protein: CASSPTSGIHNEQFF.

DNA of the CDR3: TGTGCCACCAGTGCCCCCCTAGCGGGAGTTCACAATGAGCAGTTCTTC. Its translation: CATSAPLAGVHNEQFF. The V call is TRBV24-1, the J call TRBJ2-1; 10 bases fit TRBD2. The junction had 8 bases not matched to a gene; V was cut back by 5 bases and J by 5 bases. Germline CDR1 and CDR2: KGHDR and SFDVKD. The CDR3 runs 16 residues.

This clonotype was seen only a few times. This sequence joins TRBV12-3 or TRBV12-4 and TRBJ2-5, with TRBD2 matching over 11 bases. V lost 6 bases to trimming and J lost 12 bases; unmatched junction nucleotides: 18. This CDR3 comprises 16 residues. For the CDR3, the DNA is TGTGCCAGCAGCCGAACCCCGACTAGCGGGAACGGGGAGGAGTACTTC. This gives the protein CASSRTPTSGNGEEYF.

The rearrangement joins TRBV5-1 to TRBJ2-7; a possible D gene is TRBD1 (5 bases). This CDR3 comprises 15 residues. Deletions cut 5 bases from V and 0 bases from J, with 15 bases between. Germline loops: CDR1 SGHRS, CDR2 YFSETQ. CDR3 DNA sequence: TGCGCCAGCAGATTTACAGGTCAAAGCTCCTACGAGCAGTACTTC. Translation: CASRFTGQSSYEQYF.

A few counts support this clonotype. J is TRBJ1-1 and V is TRBV29-1, with D possibly TRBD1 on 6 matching bases. V shed 6 bases and J shed 11 bases, with 19 bases lying between them. The CDR3 is 12 amino acids. Germline CDR1 and CDR2: SQVTM and ANQGSEA. The DNA of the CDR3 is TGCAGCGTGGATGGACAGTTTAAGGAGGCTTTCTTT. Translated: CSVDGQFKEAFF.

The rearrangement uses TRBV7-8 and TRBJ2-1; 7 bases are shared with TRBD2. Germline lookup yields CDR1 SGHVS and CDR2 FQNEAQ. Unmatched junction bases numbered 5, after V lost 2 bases and J lost 4 bases. The CDR3 is 15 residues long. As DNA, the CDR3 is TGTGCCAGCAGCTTAAAAAACGGGGGGTACAATGAGCAGTTCTTC. Translation: CASSLKNGGYNEQFF.

V usage is TRBV2 and J usage is TRBJ1-2, with D possibly matching TRBD1 (5 bases). Per the germline V gene, CDR1 is SNHLY and CDR2 is FYNNEI. There are 15 residues in the CDR3. V was cut by 5 bases and J by 4 bases, with 17 bases left in between. The CDR3 bases are TGTGCCAGCAGTAACACGGGACGGCCTCTCTATGGCTACACCTTC. Translating it yields CASSNTGRPLYGYTF.

This clonotype showed up many times. V is TRBV29-1 and J is TRBJ2-3; possibly TRBD1 or TRBD2 for D (5 bases each). Germline V gene data show CDR1 as SQVTM and CDR2 as ANQGSEA. CDR3 length: 13 residues. Between the trimmed V and J ends, which lost 8 bases and 4 bases, there was a span of 16 bases. CDR3 in amino acids: CSLGRREADTQYF. The CDR3 bases are TGCAGCTTGGGACGCAGGGAAGCAGATACGCAGTATTTT.